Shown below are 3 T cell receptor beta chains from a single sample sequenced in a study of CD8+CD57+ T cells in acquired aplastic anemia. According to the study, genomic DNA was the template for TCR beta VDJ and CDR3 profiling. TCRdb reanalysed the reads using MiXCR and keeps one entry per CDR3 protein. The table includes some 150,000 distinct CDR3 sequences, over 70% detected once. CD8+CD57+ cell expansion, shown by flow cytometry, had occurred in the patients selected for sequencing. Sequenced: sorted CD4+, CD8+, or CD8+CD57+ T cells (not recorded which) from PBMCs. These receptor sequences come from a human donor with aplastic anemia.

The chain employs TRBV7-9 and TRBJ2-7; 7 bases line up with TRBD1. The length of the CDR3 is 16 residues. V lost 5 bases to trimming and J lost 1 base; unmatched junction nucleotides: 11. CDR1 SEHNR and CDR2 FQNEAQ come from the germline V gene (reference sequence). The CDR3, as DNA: TGTGCCAGCAGCCCCCGACAGGGCCACCAATCCTACGAGCAGTACTTC. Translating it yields CASSPRQGHQSYEQYF.

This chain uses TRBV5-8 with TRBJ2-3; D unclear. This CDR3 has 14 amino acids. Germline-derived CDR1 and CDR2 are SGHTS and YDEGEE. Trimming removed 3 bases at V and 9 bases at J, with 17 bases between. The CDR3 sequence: CASSWARVEGTQYF. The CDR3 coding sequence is TGTGCCAGCAGCTGGGCCCGGGTGGAAGGAACGCAGTATTTT.

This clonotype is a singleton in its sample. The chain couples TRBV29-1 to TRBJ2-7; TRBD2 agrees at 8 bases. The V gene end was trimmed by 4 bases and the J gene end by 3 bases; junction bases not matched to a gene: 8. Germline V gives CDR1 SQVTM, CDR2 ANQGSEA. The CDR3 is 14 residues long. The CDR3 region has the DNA TGCAGCGTTGGGGAGCGGGAGTCTTTCTACGAGCAGTACTTC. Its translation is CSVGERESFYEQYF.